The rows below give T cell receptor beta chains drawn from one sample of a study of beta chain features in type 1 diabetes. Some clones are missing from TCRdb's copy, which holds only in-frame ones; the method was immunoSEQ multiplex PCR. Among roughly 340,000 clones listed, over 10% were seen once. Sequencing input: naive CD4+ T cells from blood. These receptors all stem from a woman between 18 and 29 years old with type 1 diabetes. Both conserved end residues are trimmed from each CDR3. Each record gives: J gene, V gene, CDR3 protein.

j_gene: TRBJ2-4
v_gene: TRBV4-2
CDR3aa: ASSPNDRVGKNIQY

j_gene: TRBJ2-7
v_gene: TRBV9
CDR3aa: ASSVANSNEQY

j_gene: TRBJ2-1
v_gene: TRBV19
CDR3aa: ASSKREYNEQF

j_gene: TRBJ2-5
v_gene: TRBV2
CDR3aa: ASSAGDPD

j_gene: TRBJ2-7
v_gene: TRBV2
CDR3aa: ASSATHSVRYEQY

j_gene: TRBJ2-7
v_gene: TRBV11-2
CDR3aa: ASSLDSLAGRYEQY

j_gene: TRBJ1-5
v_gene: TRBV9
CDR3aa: ASSVSAGPAQPQH

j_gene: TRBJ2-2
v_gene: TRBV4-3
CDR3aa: ASSQDHPGAGELF

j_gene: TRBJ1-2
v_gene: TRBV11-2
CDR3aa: ASSATDSYGYT

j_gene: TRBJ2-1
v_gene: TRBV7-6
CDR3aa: ASSLDGRGRGGHNEQF

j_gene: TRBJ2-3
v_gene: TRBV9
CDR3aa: ASSISGRGGTDTQY

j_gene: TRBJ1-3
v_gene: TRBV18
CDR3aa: ASSRALGNTIY

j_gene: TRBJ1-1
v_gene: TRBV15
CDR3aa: ATSRRGGGQGAF

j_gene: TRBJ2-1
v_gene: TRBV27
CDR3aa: ASARLAGADEQF

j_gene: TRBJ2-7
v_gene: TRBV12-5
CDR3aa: ASGLPSSYEQY

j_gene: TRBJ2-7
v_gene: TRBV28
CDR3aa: ASSLGLAGEGYEQY

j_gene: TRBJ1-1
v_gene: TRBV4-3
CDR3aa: ASSRTAGGTEAF

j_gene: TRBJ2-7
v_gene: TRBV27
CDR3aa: ASSTQGAPNEQY

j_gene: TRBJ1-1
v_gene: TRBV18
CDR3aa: ASSSTGSTEAF

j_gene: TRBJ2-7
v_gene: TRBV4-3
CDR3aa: ASSQRASGDYEQY

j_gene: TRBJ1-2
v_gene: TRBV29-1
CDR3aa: SVQVRVGYGYT

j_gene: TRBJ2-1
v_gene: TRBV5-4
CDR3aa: ATSTRTGVDNEQF

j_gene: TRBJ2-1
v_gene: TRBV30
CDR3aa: AWSVRVQRGEQF

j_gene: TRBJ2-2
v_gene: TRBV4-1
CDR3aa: ASSQEVASTGELF

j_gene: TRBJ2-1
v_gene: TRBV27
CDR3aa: ASSGTSYNEQF

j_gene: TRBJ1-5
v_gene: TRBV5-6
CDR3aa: ASKTGGPYSNQPQH

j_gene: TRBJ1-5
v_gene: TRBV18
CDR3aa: ASSPPSVSQPQH

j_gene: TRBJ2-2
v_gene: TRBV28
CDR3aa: ASIGGSPGELF

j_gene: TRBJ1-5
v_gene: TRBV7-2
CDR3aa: ASRGQVNQPQH

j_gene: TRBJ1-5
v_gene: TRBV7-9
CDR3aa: ASSLAGYGNQPQH

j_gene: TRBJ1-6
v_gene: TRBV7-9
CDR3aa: ASSLGSSYNSPLH

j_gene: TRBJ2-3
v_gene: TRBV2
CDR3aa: ASGGATQY

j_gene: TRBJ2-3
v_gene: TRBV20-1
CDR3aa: SVAGDTQY

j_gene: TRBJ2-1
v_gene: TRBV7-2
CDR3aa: ASRTGVGYNEQF

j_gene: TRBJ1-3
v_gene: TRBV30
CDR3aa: AWTGGLSGNTIY

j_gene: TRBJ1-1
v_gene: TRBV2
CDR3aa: ASSEGQLNTEAF

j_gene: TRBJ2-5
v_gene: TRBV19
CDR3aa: ASSISPGLVVQETQY

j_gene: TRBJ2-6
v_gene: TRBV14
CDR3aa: ASSLRPGQDYSGANVLT

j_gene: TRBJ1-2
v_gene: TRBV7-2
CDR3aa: ASSSTGHYGYT

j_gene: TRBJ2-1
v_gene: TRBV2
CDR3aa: ASKTGESSYNEQF

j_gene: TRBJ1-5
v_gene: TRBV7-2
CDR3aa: ASSPSDSGPQH

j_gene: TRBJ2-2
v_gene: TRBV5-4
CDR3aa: ASSLAAGLLSNTGELF

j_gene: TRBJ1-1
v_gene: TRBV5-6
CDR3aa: ASSLFGPRGTEAF

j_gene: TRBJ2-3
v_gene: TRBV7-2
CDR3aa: ASSLGGGRRDTQY

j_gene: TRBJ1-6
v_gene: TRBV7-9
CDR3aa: AVLRDTPNSPLH

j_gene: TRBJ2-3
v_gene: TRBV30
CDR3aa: AWSIGADTQY

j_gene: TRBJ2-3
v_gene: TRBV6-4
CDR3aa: ASSLGGGRGDTQY

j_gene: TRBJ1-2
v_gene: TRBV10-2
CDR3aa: ASSDSEYGYT

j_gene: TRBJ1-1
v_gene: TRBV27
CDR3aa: ASRAGGWVTEAF

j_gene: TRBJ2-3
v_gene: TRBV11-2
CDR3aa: ASSVAVTDTQY

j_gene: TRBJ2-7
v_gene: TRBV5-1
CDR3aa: ASSTGLEYEQY

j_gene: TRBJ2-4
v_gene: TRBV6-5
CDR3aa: ASSLAGVGIQY

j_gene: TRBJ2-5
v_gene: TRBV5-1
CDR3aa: ASSLTSAQETQY

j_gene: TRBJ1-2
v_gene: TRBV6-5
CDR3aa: ASSPSGTGWYGYT

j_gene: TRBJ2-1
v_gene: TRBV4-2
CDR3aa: ASSPYEAAGGNNEQF

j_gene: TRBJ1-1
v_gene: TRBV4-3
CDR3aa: ASSQGGKNTEAF

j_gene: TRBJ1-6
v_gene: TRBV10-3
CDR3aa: AISEEENSPLH